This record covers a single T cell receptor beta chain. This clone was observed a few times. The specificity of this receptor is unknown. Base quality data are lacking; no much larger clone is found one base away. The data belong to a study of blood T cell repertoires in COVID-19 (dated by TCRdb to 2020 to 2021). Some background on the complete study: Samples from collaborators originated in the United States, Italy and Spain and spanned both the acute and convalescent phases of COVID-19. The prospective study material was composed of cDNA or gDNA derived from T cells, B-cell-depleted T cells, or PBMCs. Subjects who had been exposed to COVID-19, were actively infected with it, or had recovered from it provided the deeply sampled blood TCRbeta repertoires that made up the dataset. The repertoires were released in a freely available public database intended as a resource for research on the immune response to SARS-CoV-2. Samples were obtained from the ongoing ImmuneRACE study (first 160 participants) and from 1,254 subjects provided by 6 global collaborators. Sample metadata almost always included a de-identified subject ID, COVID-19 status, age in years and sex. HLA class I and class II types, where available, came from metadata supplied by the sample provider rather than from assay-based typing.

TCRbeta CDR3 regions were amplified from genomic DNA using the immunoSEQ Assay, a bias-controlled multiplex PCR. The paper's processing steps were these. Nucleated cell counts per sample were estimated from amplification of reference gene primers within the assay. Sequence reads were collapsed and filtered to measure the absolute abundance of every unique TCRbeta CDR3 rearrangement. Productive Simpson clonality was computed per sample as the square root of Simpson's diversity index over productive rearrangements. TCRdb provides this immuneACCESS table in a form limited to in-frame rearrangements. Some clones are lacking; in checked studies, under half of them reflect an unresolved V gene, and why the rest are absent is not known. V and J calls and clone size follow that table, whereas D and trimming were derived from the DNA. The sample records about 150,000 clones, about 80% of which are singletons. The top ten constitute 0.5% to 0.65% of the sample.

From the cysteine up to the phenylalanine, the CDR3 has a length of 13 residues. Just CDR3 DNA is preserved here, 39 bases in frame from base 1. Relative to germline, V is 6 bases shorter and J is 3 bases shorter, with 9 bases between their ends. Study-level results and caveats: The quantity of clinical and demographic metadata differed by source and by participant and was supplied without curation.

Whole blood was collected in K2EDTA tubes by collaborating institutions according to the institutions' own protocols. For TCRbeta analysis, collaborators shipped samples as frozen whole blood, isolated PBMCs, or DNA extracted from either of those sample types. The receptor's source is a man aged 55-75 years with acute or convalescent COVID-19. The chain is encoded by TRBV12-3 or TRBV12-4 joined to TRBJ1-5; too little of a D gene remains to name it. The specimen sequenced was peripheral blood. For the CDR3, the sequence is CASSPRNNQPQHF. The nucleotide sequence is TGTGCCAGCAGCCCGAGAAACAATCAGCCCCAGCATTTT.